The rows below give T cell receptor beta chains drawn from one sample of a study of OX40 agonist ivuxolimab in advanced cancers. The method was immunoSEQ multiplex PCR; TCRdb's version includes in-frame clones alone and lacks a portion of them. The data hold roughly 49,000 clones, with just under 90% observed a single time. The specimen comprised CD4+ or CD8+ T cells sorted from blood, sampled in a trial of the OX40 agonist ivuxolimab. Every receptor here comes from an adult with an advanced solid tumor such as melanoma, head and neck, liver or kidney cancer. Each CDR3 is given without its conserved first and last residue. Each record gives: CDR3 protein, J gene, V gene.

ASSEGVYGYT TRBJ1-2 TRBV7-9
ASSQFTGAGGPQH TRBJ1-5 TRBV4-1
ASSLAGTGGEQY TRBJ2-7 TRBV7-8
ASSLAQLAGEFTGELF TRBJ2-2 TRBV7-9
ASSQGAYEQY TRBJ2-7 TRBV27
ASSLSGNTEAF TRBJ1-1 TRBV4-3
SAIQGSYGYT TRBJ1-2 TRBV29-1
ASRGNSRDEQF TRBJ2-1 TRBV19
SAESEDYEQY TRBJ2-7 TRBV29-1
ASSIDIGDEKLF TRBJ1-4 TRBV19
ASSVGQVGGWDYGYT TRBJ1-2 TRBV9
ASSYSQIGMNTEAF TRBJ1-1 TRBV6-5
ASSFPGVAGDRDEQF TRBJ2-1 TRBV7-9
ASSFGEGLVIGNTIY TRBJ1-3 TRBV7-2
ASSPGQLNGYT TRBJ1-2 TRBV6-1
ASSLEGTGSGLHTQY TRBJ2-3 TRBV7-6
ASSYSRDSTPQH TRBJ1-5 TRBV6-5
ASKTGHTNTEAF TRBJ1-1 TRBV27
ASSLKGDFYEQY TRBJ2-7 TRBV7-3
ASSVVNSPGADEQF TRBJ2-1 TRBV9
ASSLSRLGIAKLF TRBJ1-4 TRBV27
ASSPNQGGGQPQH TRBJ1-5 TRBV9
ASSYFVGAENYGYT TRBJ1-2 TRBV6-5
ASSETGNPYNEQF TRBJ2-1 TRBV25-1
ASSFVGDTQY TRBJ2-3 TRBV11-3
ASSFYQGLAEAF TRBJ1-1 TRBV27
ASSLGKQGGWKTEAF TRBJ1-1 TRBV7-9
ASSSLAGEGPEQF TRBJ2-1 TRBV7-8
ASSSPGANVLT TRBJ2-6 TRBV7-9
ASSVNRLAGYTDTQY TRBJ2-3 TRBV9